This TCR beta chain was captured by sequencing in a study of shared T cell receptors in the human thymus. TCRdb keeps only in-frame clones here, not all; method: immunoSEQ multiplex PCR. Found here are some 760,000 clones, 80% to 90% of them singletons; the top ten hold about 0.011%. These data were also filed under a second study, of human thymus T cells. That paper states: The sample donors, healthy Finnish infants, were having corrective surgery for congenital heart defects. The source of the thymus tissue was resections taken during corrective heart surgery.

This TCR came from a girl less than two years old with a congenital heart defect. Sequencing used thymocytes.

The CDR3 reads CASSLSGGDTDTQYF. CDR3 bases: TGTGCCAGCAGCTTGAGCGGGGGGGACACAGATACGCAGTATTTT. V and J are TRBV7-6 and TRBJ2-3; TRBD2 aligns across 10 bases. The CDR3 extends over 15 amino acids. Trimming took 3 bases from V and 2 from J; bases not matched to a gene: 2. CDR1 is SGHVS and CDR2 is FNYEAQ in the germline V gene.